What follows are 3 T cell receptor beta chains derived from one specimen sequenced in a study of Ad26.COV2.S vaccination and SARS-CoV-2 variants. The table came from immunoSEQ multiplex PCR; TCRdb's copy has only in-frame clones and leaves some out. The sample holds roughly 680,000 clones, roughly nine tenths seen once. Treatment described: about 20 received Ad26.COV2.S at low or high dose, single or two shots; a few received placebo; per-sample allocation not given. Each sample was drawn 63 days after the first injection (of vaccine or placebo). Here the sequenced sample was peripheral blood, taken in a trial of Ad26.COV2.S vaccine versus placebo. The source of these receptors is a person aged 18-65 years who received the Ad26.COV2.S COVID-19 vaccine or a placebo.

The rearrangement joins TRBV29-1 to TRBJ1-4; no firm D call. Germline CDR1 reads SQVTM; CDR2 reads ANQGSEA. V was clipped by 7 bases and J by 8 bases, with 14 bases between them. CDR3 length equals 12 residues. The CDR3 DNA reads TGCAGCGCTACCGATCAGGCGGAAAAACTGTTTTTT. Its protein product is CSATDQAEKLFF.

The chain uses TRBV6-5 and TRBJ1-6; D ambiguous. This CDR3 region has 15 residues. The germline V gene encodes CDR1 MNHEY and CDR2 SVGAGI. Deletions cut 6 bases from V and 9 bases from J, with 18 bases between. The CDR3 DNA follows: TGTGCCAGCAGGAAGGGCGACCCATCTCTTTCACCCCTCCACTTT. Translating gives CASRKGDPSLSPLHF.

With respect to this clone: Within the sample, other DNA sequences also encode this same CDR3. V gene TRBV7-9 combines with J gene TRBJ2-1, with D unresolved. The CDR3 has 12 amino acids. Germline CDR1 reads SEHNR; CDR2 reads FQNEAQ (reference sequence). V lost 4 bases and J lost 2, with 3 bases in between. The CDR3 DNA reads as TGTGCCAGCAGCTCCCCCTACAATGAGCAGTTCTTC. Protein sequence: CASSSPYNEQFF.